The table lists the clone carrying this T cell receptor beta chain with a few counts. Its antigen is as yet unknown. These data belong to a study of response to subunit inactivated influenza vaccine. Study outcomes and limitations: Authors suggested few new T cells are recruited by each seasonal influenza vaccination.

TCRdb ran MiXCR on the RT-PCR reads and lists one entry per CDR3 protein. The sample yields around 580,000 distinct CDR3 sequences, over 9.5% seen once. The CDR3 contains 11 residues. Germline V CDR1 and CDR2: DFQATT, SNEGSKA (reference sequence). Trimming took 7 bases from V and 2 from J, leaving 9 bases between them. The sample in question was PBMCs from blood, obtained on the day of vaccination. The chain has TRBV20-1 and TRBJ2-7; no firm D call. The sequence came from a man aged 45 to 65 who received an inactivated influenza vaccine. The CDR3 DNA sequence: TGCAGTGGTAGCCGAACCTACGAGCAGTACTTC. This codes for CSGSRTYEQYF.